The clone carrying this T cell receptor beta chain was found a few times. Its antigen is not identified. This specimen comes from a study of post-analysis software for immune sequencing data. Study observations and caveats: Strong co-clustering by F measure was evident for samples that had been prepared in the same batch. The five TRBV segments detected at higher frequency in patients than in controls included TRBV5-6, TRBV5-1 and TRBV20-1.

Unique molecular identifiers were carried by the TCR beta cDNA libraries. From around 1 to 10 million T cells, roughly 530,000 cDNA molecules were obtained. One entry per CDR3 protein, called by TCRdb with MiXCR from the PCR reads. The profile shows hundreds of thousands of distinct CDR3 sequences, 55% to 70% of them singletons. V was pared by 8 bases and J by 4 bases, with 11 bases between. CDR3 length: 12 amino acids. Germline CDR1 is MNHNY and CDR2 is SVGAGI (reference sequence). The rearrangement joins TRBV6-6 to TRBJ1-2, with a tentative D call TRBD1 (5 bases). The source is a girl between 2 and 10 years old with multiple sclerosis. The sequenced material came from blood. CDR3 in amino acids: CASWSGSYGYTF. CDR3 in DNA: TGTGCCAGCTGGTCAGGGAGCTATGGCTACACCTTC.